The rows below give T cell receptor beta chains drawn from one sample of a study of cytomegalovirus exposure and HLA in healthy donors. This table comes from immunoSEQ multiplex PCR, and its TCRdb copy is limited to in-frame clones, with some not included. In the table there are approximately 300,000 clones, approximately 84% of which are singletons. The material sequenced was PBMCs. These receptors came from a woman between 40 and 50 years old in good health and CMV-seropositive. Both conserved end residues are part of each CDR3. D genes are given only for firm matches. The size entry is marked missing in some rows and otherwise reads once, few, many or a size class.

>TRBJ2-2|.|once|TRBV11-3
TGTGCCAGCAGCTTAGCAGGGTGGGGAATCAACACCGGGGAGCTGTTTTTT
CASSLAGWGINTGELFF
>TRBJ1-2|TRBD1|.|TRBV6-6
TGTGCCAGCAGCCCCGGACAGGGAGGACGCGGCTACACCTTC
CASSPGQGGRGYTF
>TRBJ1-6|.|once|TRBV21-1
TGTGCCAGCAGAGGGAGAGCAGGGGAAAGGAATTCACCCCTCCACTTT
CASRGRAGERNSPLHF
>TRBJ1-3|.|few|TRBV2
TGTGCCAGCAGTATAAACAGAGGGCCGGCGGGAAACACCATATATTTT
CASSINRGPAGNTIYF
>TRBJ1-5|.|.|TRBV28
TGTGCCAGCAAAGAGAACAATCAGCCCCAGCATTTT
CASKENNQPQHF
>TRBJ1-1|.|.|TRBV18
TGTGCCAGCTTGCGAGGCACTGAAGCTTTCTTT
CASLRGTEAFF
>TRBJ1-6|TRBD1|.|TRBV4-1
TGCGCCAGCAGCATGGGACAGGGGAATTCACCCCTCCACTTT
CASSMGQGNSPLHF
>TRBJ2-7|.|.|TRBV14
TGTGCCAGCAGCCGGCTGGGGCGGCAGTACTTC
CASSRLGRQYF
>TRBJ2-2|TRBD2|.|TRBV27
TGTGCCAGCGGGACTAGCGGGACCCGGTACACCGGGGAGCTGTTTTTT
CASGTSGTRYTGELFF
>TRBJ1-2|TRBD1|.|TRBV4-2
TGTGCCAGCAGCCAAGAGACAGGGACGCGAGACTATGGCTACACCTTC
CASSQETGTRDYGYTF
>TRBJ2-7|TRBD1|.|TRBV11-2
TGTGCCAGCAGCATTACAGGGGTAAACTCCTACGAGCAGTACTTC
CASSITGVNSYEQYF
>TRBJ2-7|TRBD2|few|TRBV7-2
TGTGCCAGCAGCTTACGTAGCGGGACATCGGGAGAGCAGTACTTC
CASSLRSGTSGEQYF
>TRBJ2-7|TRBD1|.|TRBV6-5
TGTGCCAGCAGTTACCAGACAGGGGGCTCCTACGAGCAGTACTTC
CASSYQTGGSYEQYF
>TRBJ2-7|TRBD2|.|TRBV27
TGTGCCAGCAGTTTATATTCCGGGACTAGCTCCTACGAGCAGTACTTC
CASSLYSGTSSYEQYF
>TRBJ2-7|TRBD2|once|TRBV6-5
TGTGCCAGCAGTTACAGAGGCGGGAGCTCCTACGAGCAGTACTTC
CASSYRGGSSYEQYF
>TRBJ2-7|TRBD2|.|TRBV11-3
TGTGCCAGCAGCTTAGAGAGCGGGGTCGCCTACGAGCAGTACTTC
CASSLESGVAYEQYF
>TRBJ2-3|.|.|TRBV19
TGTGCCAGTAGTATGAAACTTTTCACAGATACGCAGTATTTT
CASSMKLFTDTQYF
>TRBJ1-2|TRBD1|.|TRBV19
TGTGCCAGTAGTATAGTGGGGACAGGAAGCGATACGTATGGCTACACCTTC
CASSIVGTGSDTYGYTF
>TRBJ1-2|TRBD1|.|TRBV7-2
TGTGCCAGTGTCCGGGACAGGGCTATCGGCTACACCTTC
CASVRDRAIGYTF
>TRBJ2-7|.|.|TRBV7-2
TGTGCCAGCAGCTTATCAGGGGTCGGTTCCTACGAGCAGTACTTC
CASSLSGVGSYEQYF
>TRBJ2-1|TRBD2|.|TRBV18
TGTGCCAGCTCACCGCTAGCGGGAGCTTACAATGAGCAGTTCTTC
CASSPLAGAYNEQFF
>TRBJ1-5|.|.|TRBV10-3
TGTGCCATCAGTGAGTTAGCAGGGCAGCATCAGCCCCAGCATTTT
CAISELAGQHQPQHF
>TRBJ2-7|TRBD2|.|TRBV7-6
TGTGCCAGCAGCCCACAAACTAGCGGTAGGAACGAGCAGTACTTC
CASSPQTSGRNEQYF
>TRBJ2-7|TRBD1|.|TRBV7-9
TGTGCCAGCAGCTTAGGGAGACAGGGGAACGAGCAGTACTTC
CASSLGRQGNEQYF
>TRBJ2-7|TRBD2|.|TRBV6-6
TGTGCCAGCAGCGGTACGACTAGCGGCAGCTACGAGCAGTACTTC
CASSGTTSGSYEQYF